This TCR beta chain originates from a study of shared T cell receptors in the human thymus. The protocol was immunoSEQ multiplex PCR, while the TCRdb copy is restricted to in-frame clones and leaves out a portion. The sample yields about 730,000 clones, 70% to 90% seen once. The CDR3 extends over 19 amino acids. The V gene's germline CDR1 is MDHEN and CDR2 SYDVKM. The V segment lost 4 bases and the J segment 4 bases; nucleotides outside the gene matches: 14. The sample was also linked to a second study, of human thymus T cells. That study adds: Resected material from corrective heart surgery provided the thymus tissue analysed. Apparent skewing of V and J gene usage characterized both thymic and blood repertoires. There were highly overlapping thymic repertoires among unrelated individuals, as related research reported.

The sequenced material came from thymocytes. This receptor was obtained from a girl less than two years old with a congenital heart defect. The chain uses TRBV28 and TRBJ2-3; 13 nucleotides align to TRBD2. The DNA of the CDR3 is TGTGCCAGCAGTTCCCCCCGACTAGCGGGGGGTCGAGTCGCAGATACGCAGTATTTT. It yields the protein CASSSPRLAGGRVADTQYF.